One and the same sample provided the 17 T cell receptor delta chains below, sequenced in a study of Vδ1+ human thymocytes. Their specific antigens are unknown. Regarding the study as a whole: In the thymus, TRG and TRD repertoires looked highly polyclonal with Gaussian CDR3 lengths.

The template was reverse-transcribed extracted RNA. Multiplex PCR used pooled V-gene forward primers and a constant-region reverse primer to amplify CDR3s. TCRdb re-called the multiplex PCR reads through CATT. The repertoire holds some 27,000 delta-chain clones, more than 6% seen once, with 0.8% to 1% in the top ten. Sequenced material: Vdelta1+ gamma-delta thymocytes from the thymus. Subset: FACS-sorted CD3+ TCRalphabeta- TCRVdelta1+ TCRVdelta2- thymocytes. Receptors were obtained from a girl under three years old who had congenital heart surgery.

This clone was seen a handful of times. One junction end disagrees with the germline gene, perhaps due to a read error. The V gene is TRDV1, the J gene TRDJ1; D perhaps matches TRDD3 (5 bases). Germline lookup yields CDR1 TSWWSYY and CDR2 QGS. CDR3 length equals 22 residues. DNA for the CDR3: TGTGCTCTTGGGGAAGGGGCGAGTCTCCGGAGGGTGTACTGGACGAACACCGATAAACTCACCTTT. It encodes CALGEGASLRRVYWTNTDKLTF.

The rearrangement uses TRDV1 and TRDJ1, with D possibly TRDD3 on 6 matching bases. The J gene is not listed in TCRdb, so it was assigned here from a DNA match to germline. V lost 4 bases and J lost 3, with 18 bases in between. The CDR3 totals 16 residues. The germline V gene encodes CDR1 TSWWSYY and CDR2 QGS. The DNA for the CDR3 is TGTGCTCTTGGGGGTTACCGGCGGGGGACTGCCGATAAACTCATCTTT. Amino acids: CALGGYRRGTADKLIF.

The V gene was left uncalled, and the J gene is TRDJ1. CDR3 length: 18 amino acids. DNA of the CDR3: TGTGCTCTCTCCGTGAGGCCCGCCGGTCCACAATACACCGATAAACTCATCTTT. This gives the protein CALSVRPAGPQYTDKLIF.

This chain connects TRDV2 to TRDJ1, with 11 bases identical to TRDD3. CDR1 is GEAIGNYY, CDR2 EKD, per germline. The CDR3 covers 14 residues. V lost 3 bases to trimming and J lost 6 bases; unmatched junction nucleotides: 5. The CDR3 here is CACDWGIRDHKLIF. Written as DNA, the CDR3 is TGTGCCTGTGACTGGGGGATACGGGATCATAAACTCATCTTT.

This clone was seen more than once but under ten times. The chain carries TRDV1 and TRDJ1; D is unclear. CDR1 and CDR2 from the germline V gene are TSWWSYY and QGS. The V end lost 4 bases, the J end lost 3 bases, and 15 bases lay between the germline ends. This CDR3 is 15 amino acids long. The CDR3: CALGVPHRLADKLIF. CDR3 coding DNA: TGTGCTCTTGGGGTCCCTCACCGGTTGGCCGATAAACTCATCTTT.

The chain couples TRDV1 to TRDJ1, with a weak D call TRDD3 (5 bases). The CDR3 runs 16 residues. The germline CDR1 and CDR2 sequences are TSWWSYY and QGS. V shed 0 bases and J shed 0 bases, with 11 bases lying between them. Here the CDR3 reads CALGELLSGDTDKLIF. CDR3 DNA: TGTGCTCTTGGGGAACTCCTATCGGGGGACACCGATAAACTCATCTTT.

This clone was detected a few times. The chain carries TRDV1 and TRDJ1; TRDD3 matches 10 bases. J lost 0 bases, V lost 5 bases, and 3 bases had no gene match. Germline V gene lookup returns CDR1 TSWWSYY and CDR2 QGS. The CDR3 covers 15 residues. The CDR3 DNA follows: TGTGCTCTTGGGCGTACTGGGGGATACACCGATAAACTCATCTTT. This encodes CALGRTGGYTDKLIF.

As to this clone: Other DNA sequences of this sample code for an identical CDR3. The J gene is TRDJ1, the V gene TRDV1, with 8 bases fitting TRDD3. This CDR3 has 23 amino acids. Losses at the gene ends were 3 bases for V and 1 base for J; bases not matched to a gene: 28. The germline CDR1 and CDR2 sequences are TSWWSYY and QGS. This CDR3 reads CALGDSPLRWGITTISITDKLIF. DNA of the CDR3: TGTGCTCTTGGGGACAGCCCTCTGAGGTGGGGGATCACAACTATCTCTATCACCGATAAACTCATCTTT.

This clone has a handful of counts. The V call is TRDV1, the J call TRDJ1, with 9 bases aligning to TRDD2. The CDR3 is made up of 22 amino acids. Germline V gene sequence: CDR1 TSWWSYY, CDR2 QGS. Trimming took 2 bases from V and 2 from J; bases not matched to a gene: 24. Written as DNA, the CDR3 is TGTGCTCTTGGGGAAAGGGGCCTCGGGATACCTTCCTACGGATTCCATACCGATAAACTCATCTTT. This codes for CALGERGLGIPSYGFHTDKLIF.

This clone was seen only a few times. This chain uses TRDV1 with TRDJ1; D is perhaps TRDD2 (5 bases). Trimming shortened V by 6 bases and J by 2 bases, and 25 bases separated the two germline ends. This CDR3 spans 18 amino acids. Germline CDR1 reads TSWWSYY; CDR2 reads QGS. CDR3 sequence: CALGKGVAQPYSTDKLIF. CDR3 nucleotide sequence: TGTGCTCTTGGAAAAGGGGTTGCTCAACCCTACTCAACCGATAAACTCATCTTT.

This clone was seen only a few times. The J gene was reported as TRDJ1; the V gene went uncalled; TRDD3, the table's D call, lacks a check against the DNA. The CDR3 is 20 residues long. The CDR3 sequence: CACDRPATKGWGMSTDKLIF. CDR3 nucleotides: TGTGCCTGTGACAGGCCCGCCACGAAGGGCTGGGGGATGTCCACCGATAAACTCATCTTT.

This clone was observed a few times. The same CDR3 is also encoded by other DNA sequences in this sample. The chain employs TRDV1 and TRDJ1, with a tentative D call TRDD2 (6 bases). Trimming removed 1 base from V and 8 bases from J, with 26 bases in between. The CDR3 sequence is 18 residues long. Germline V gives CDR1 TSWWSYY, CDR2 QGS. DNA for the CDR3: TGTGCTCTTGGGGAACGCCCTTCCCCGGTCAGGGTTGGCGACAAACTCATCTTT. Protein: CALGERPSPVRVGDKLIF.

This clone was seen a few times. V is TRDV1 and J is TRDJ1; weak D call: TRDD2 (7 bases). CDR1 and CDR2 (germline): TSWWSYY, QGS. Trimming stripped 1 base from V and 3 bases from J, with 27 bases between. This CDR3 contains 20 residues. The CDR3, as DNA: TGTGCTCTTGGGGAACGGCCTTCCTCCCGGGGGACCCCCTTCGCCGATAAACTCATCTTT. Translating gives CALGERPSSRGTPFADKLIF.

The genes are TRDV1 and TRDJ1, with D perhaps given as TRDD2 or TRDD3 (7 bases each). The ends were cut back, 3 bases at V and 1 base at J, with 42 bases in the middle. This CDR3 is 25 amino acids long. Germline CDR1 TSWWSYY, CDR2 QGS. Here the CDR3 reads CALGDLLPPKGHTGDHRGGTDKLIF. The CDR3 DNA reads as TGTGCTCTTGGGGATCTCCTTCCTCCAAAAGGTCATACTGGGGACCATAGGGGGGGCACCGATAAACTCATCTTT.

This clone was counted a few times. The chain joins TRDV2 to TRDJ3; TRDD3 agrees at 11 bases. Looked up from germline, CDR1 is GEAIGNYY and CDR2 is EKD. The CDR3 extends over 18 amino acids. Unmatched junction bases numbered 3, after V lost 3 bases and J lost 0 bases. The CDR3 DNA sequence: TGTGCCTGTGACTCTGGGGGATACCACTCCTGGGACACCCGACAGATGTTTTTC. This sequence encodes CACDSGGYHSWDTRQMFF.

V usage is TRAV29/DV5 and J usage is TRDJ1; 9 bases are shared with TRDD3. Germline V lookup: CDR1 NSMFDY, CDR2 ISSIKDK. The CDR3 is made up of 24 amino acids. V shed 6 bases and J 0 bases; nucleotides not matched to a gene: 36. CDR3 loop: CAEDIRSNLTLPSSLGDDTDKLIF. CDR3 coding DNA: TGTGCAGAAGATATACGCAGTAACCTCACTTTACCTTCTTCACTGGGGGACGACACCGATAAACTCATCTTT.

This sequence joins TRDV1 and TRDJ1; 13 bases are shared with TRDD3. Germline trimming cut 4 bases from V and 2 bases from J; bases unmatched to any gene: 22. The germline CDR1 and CDR2 sequences are TSWWSYY and QGS. This CDR3 is built from 22 residues. The CDR3 sequence is CALGGTSPPPCTGGYGTDKLIF. Here the CDR3 DNA reads TGTGCTCTTGGGGGTACATCGCCTCCACCTTGTACTGGGGGATACGGGACCGATAAACTCATCTTT.